This record covers a single T cell receptor (beta chain). The antigen remains unidentified. This sample was included in a study of OX40 agonist ivuxolimab in advanced cancers. Whole-study results and caveats: By week 6 at 0.1 to 3.0 mg/kg, blood CD4+ and CD8+ T cells had expanded clonally.

Clones were sequenced by immunoSEQ multiplex PCR, and TCRdb holds only the in-frame ones, with some missing. Of 60,000 or so clones listed, 85% to 90% are singletons. Trimming pared 0 bases from V and 6 bases from J, leaving 12 bases between. The germline gives CDR1 SGHDN, CDR2 FVKESK. This CDR3 has 14 residues. The J gene is TRBJ2-7, the V gene TRBV14, with D hard to call. The source was CD4+ or CD8+ T cells sorted from blood, collected in a trial of the OX40 agonist ivuxolimab. This sequence originates from an adult with an advanced solid tumor such as melanoma, head and neck, liver or kidney cancer. The CDR3: CASSQDRLSSEQYF. DNA of the CDR3: TGTGCCAGCAGCCAAGACCGGCTTTCTAGCGAGCAGTACTTC.